One sample yielded the 22 T cell receptor beta chains listed below, sequenced in a study of blood T cell repertoires in COVID-19. Sequencing used immunoSEQ multiplex PCR; TCRdb keeps in-frame clones, though not all of them. The sample yields roughly 100,000 clones, approximately 89% seen once. Sequenced sample: peripheral blood. The receptors shown here come from an elderly man with acute or convalescent COVID-19.

This chain joins TRBV28 and TRBJ2-3; 10 positions match TRBD1. Germline loops: CDR1 MDHEN, CDR2 SYDVKM. CDR3 length: 15 residues. The V and J ends lost 7 bases and 1 base, in that order; junction bases with no gene match: 5. This chain's CDR3 is CASMGTGAGTDTQYF. In DNA, the CDR3 is TGTGCCAGCATGGGGACAGGGGCGGGCACAGATACGCAGTATTTT. The full variable domain, rest sourced from reference TRBV28 and TRBJ2-3, is DVKVTQSSRYLVKRTGEKVFLECVQDMDHENMFWYRQDPGLGLRLIYFSYDVKMKEKGDIPEGYSVSREKKERFSLILESASTNQTSMYLCASMGTGAGTDTQYFGPGTRLTVL.

CDR3 DNA: TGTGCCAGCAGTTACCGGACAGGGGCCTACGAGCAGTACTTC. It specifies CASSYRTGAYEQYF. J is TRBJ2-7 and V is TRBV6-2 or TRBV6-3, with 9 bases fitting TRBD1. Looked up from germline, CDR1 is MNHEY and CDR2 is SVGEGT. The CDR3 loop spans 14 amino acids. The J segment lost 2 bases and the V segment lost 2 bases, leaving 1 base of the junction unmatched.

This rearrangement joins TRBV30 to TRBJ1-1; maybe TRBD1 (6 bases). The CDR3 sequence is 13 residues long. Germline loops: CDR1 GTSNPN, CDR2 SVGIG (reference sequence). The V end was cut by 4 bases, the J end by 2 bases, with 11 bases between. CDR3 DNA sequence: TGTGCCTGGACCCCAGGGGCTAACACTGAAGCTTTCTTT. Protein sequence: CAWTPGANTEAFF.

This sequence joins TRBV18 and TRBJ1-1; D perhaps matches TRBD1 (6 bases). The CDR3 covers 15 residues. CDR1 is KGHSH and CDR2 is LQKENI in the germline V gene. Deletions cut 1 base from V and 1 base from J, with 10 bases between. This chain's CDR3 is CASSPRNRENTEAFF. The CDR3 bases are TGTGCCAGCTCACCACGGAACAGGGAGAACACTGAAGCTTTCTTT. Full variable domain (outside the CDR3, taken from reference TRBV18 and TRBJ1-1): NAGVMQNPRHLVRRRGQEARLRCSPMKGHSHVYWYRQLPEEGLKFMVYLQKENIIDESGMPKERFSAEFPKEGPSILRIQQVVRGDSAAYFCASSPRNRENTEAFFGQGTRLTVV.

The chain carries TRBV29-1 and TRBJ2-1, with TRBD1 matching over 9 bases. This CDR3 region has 13 residues. CDR1 and CDR2 from the germline V gene are SQVTM and ANQGSEA. With 4 bases clipped from V and 7 bases from J, the junction kept 5 bases outside the gene matches. This CDR3 is CSVARDRVNEQFF. CDR3 DNA sequence: TGCAGCGTTGCAAGGGACAGGGTAAATGAGCAGTTCTTC.

The chain has TRBV11-3 and TRBJ2-7; the match to TRBD1 covers 9 bases. Germline CDR1 reads SGHNT; CDR2 reads YENEEA. V dropped 4 bases and J dropped 3; count of bases not matched to a gene: 10. This CDR3 spans 16 amino acids. CDR3: CASSYPPETGGYEQYF. CDR3 coding DNA: TGTGCCAGCAGCTACCCTCCGGAGACAGGGGGCTACGAGCAGTACTTC.

The CDR3 nucleotides read TGTGCCAGCAGAGGACAGGGGGCACACGAGCAGTACTTC. This sequence encodes CASRGQGAHEQYF. The rearrangement uses TRBV6-5 and TRBJ2-7; 11 nucleotides line up with TRBD1. With V trimmed by 6 bases and J by 5 bases, 3 bases remained unmatched. Germline CDR1 MNHEY, CDR2 SVGAGI. CDR3 length: 13 residues.

A remark on this clone: Additional DNA sequences in this sample encode the identical CDR3. The CDR3 coding sequence is TGTGCCAGCTCCCTGGCCGGGACAGGGACGCAAGAGACCCAGTACTTC. As protein: CASSLAGTGTQETQYF. The chain employs TRBV27 and TRBJ2-5; 9 bases are a match to TRBD1. This CDR3 spans 16 amino acids. Germline V lookup: CDR1 MNHEY, CDR2 SMNVEV (reference sequence). V trimming: 8 bases; J trimming: 2 bases; junction bases outside the gene matches: 12.

The V and J genes are TRBV6-6 and TRBJ2-1; tentative D call: TRBD1 (6 bases). Germline V gives CDR1 MNHNY, CDR2 SVGAGI (reference sequence). The V end was cut by 8 bases, the J end by 3 bases, with 17 bases between. The CDR3 sequence is 15 residues long. The CDR3 DNA sequence: TGTGCCAGCCAACTGGGGGCGCCTGGCTACAATGAGCAGTTCTTC. It yields the protein CASQLGAPGYNEQFF.

This clone came up once. V usage is TRBV19 and J usage is TRBJ2-3; tentative D call: TRBD2 (5 bases). Germline-derived CDR1 and CDR2 are LNHDA and SQIVND (reference sequence). This CDR3 has 15 amino acids. V shed 5 bases and J shed 6 bases, with 18 bases lying between them. CDR3 in amino acids: CASSVSFPGEDTQYF. The CDR3 bases are TGTGCCAGTAGTGTGTCGTTCCCCGGGGAGGATACGCAGTATTTT.

This chain links TRBV7-2 with TRBJ1-3; maybe TRBD1 (5 bases). V was pared by 2 bases and J by 4 bases, with 15 bases between. The CDR3 has 16 residues. Germline values: CDR1 SGHTA, CDR2 FQGNSA. CDR3 sequence reads: CASSLFSQTVGNTIYF. CDR3 nucleotide sequence: TGTGCCAGCAGCTTATTTTCCCAGACAGTCGGAAACACCATATATTTT.

Here the CDR3 reads CASSHWTSGRARNEQFF. The CDR3 DNA is TGCGCCAGCAGCCATTGGACTAGCGGGAGGGCCCGCAATGAGCAGTTCTTC. The chain combines TRBV4-1 with TRBJ2-1; TRBD2 agrees at 15 bases. This CDR3 contains 17 residues. CDR1 is MGHRA and CDR2 is YSYEKL in the germline V gene. The V and J ends lost 3 bases and 6 bases, in that order; junction bases with no gene match: 6.

The genes are TRBV7-6 and TRBJ1-4; 9 bases agree with TRBD1. V gave up 5 bases and J gave up 2 bases; unmatched junction bases: 3. CDR3 length: 15 residues. Germline V gene lookup returns CDR1 SGHVS and CDR2 FNYEAQ. This CDR3 is CASSRQGGTNEKLFF. DNA of the CDR3: TGTGCCAGCAGCCGACAGGGGGGGACTAATGAAAAACTGTTTTTT.

CDR3: CASSPGTANQPQHF. CDR3 nucleotide sequence: TGTGCCAGCTCACCTGGGACAGCTAATCAGCCCCAGCATTTT. The chain links TRBV18 to TRBJ1-5, with TRBD1 identical over 7 bases. CDR3 length: 14 amino acids. Germline assignment: CDR1 KGHSH and CDR2 LQKENI. V shed 3 bases, J shed 4 bases, and the junction held 3 bases outside the gene matches.

The CDR3 region is CASSPYGGGPSYEQYF. CDR3 in DNA: TGTGCCAGCAGCCCCTATGGGGGGGGGCCCTCCTACGAGCAGTACTTC. The chain joins TRBV7-2 to TRBJ2-7, with D possibly matching TRBD2 (7 bases). The CDR3 has 16 amino acids. The V gene lost 5 bases and the J gene lost 0 bases, with 17 bases spanning the gap. Germline CDR1 SGHTA, CDR2 FQGNSA. Filled out from reference TRBV7-2 and TRBJ2-7, the complete variable domain reads GAGVSQSPSNKVTEKGKDVELRCDPISGHTALYWYRQSLGQGLEFLIYFQGNSAPDKSGLPSDRFSAERTGGSVSTLTIQRTQQEDSAVYLCASSPYGGGPSYEQYFGPGTRLTVT.

The chain recombines TRBV5-1 with TRBJ1-6; D call uncertain. Germline CDR1 and CDR2: SGHRS and YFSETQ. The CDR3 spans 16 residues. V shed 4 bases and J shed 10 bases, with 21 bases lying between them. CDR3 sequence (DNA): TGCGCCAGCAGCCCGAGCCCTACTAATACACGATCACCCCTCCACTTT. Translated: CASSPSPTNTRSPLHF.

The chain employs TRBV7-8 and TRBJ1-2, with D tentatively TRBD1 (5 bases). Germline values: CDR1 SGHVS, CDR2 FQNEAQ. V was cut by 1 base and J by 7 bases, with 7 bases left in between. The length of the CDR3 is 12 residues. CDR3 amino acids: CASSLGGGGYTF. For the CDR3, the DNA is TGTGCCAGCAGCTTAGGGGGCGGTGGCTACACCTTC.

The chain has TRBV3-1 (or the pseudogene TRBV3-2) and TRBJ2-3; 7 nucleotides match TRBD2. V was pared by 1 base and J by 5 bases, with 12 bases of the junction left unmatched. This CDR3 is 17 amino acids long. The V gene's germline CDR1 is LGHDT and CDR2 YNNKEL (reference sequence). The CDR3 DNA is TGTGCCAGCAGCCAAGGGTGGCGAGCGGGAAGAGTAGATACGCAGTATTTT. This codes for CASSQGWRAGRVDTQYF.

The genes are TRBV14 and TRBJ1-4, with 7 bases matching TRBD1. This CDR3 comprises 17 residues. The ends lost 2 bases at V and 8 bases at J; junction bases unmatched: 14. CDR1 and CDR2 (germline): SGHDN, FVKESK. The CDR3 region has the DNA TGTGCCAGCAGCCAACCGCCCCTCGGACAGGAAAGGGAAAAACTGTTTTTT. It specifies CASSQPPLGQEREKLFF.

The chain recombines TRBV5-8 with TRBJ1-1; TRBD1 aligns across 9 bases. Germline V lookup: CDR1 SGHTS, CDR2 YDEGEE. Trimming took 0 bases from V and 5 from J; bases not matched to a gene: 11. CDR3 size: 17 residues. CDR3 in amino acids: CASSLDPGQGPDTEAFF. The CDR3 DNA follows: TGTGCCAGCAGCTTGGACCCGGGACAGGGCCCGGATACTGAAGCTTTCTTT.

V usage is TRBV24-1 and J usage is TRBJ2-3; weak D call: TRBD2 (5 bases). The germline V and J ends were trimmed by 3 bases and 8 bases, with 11 bases remaining between them. The CDR3 has 13 amino acids. Germline V CDR1 and CDR2: KGHDR, SFDVKD. CDR3 nucleotides: TGTGCCACCAGTGATATGACGGCGGGTACGCAGTATTTT. Translated: CATSDMTAGTQYF.

The chain joins TRBV5-1 to TRBJ2-7; D uncertain. The germline gives CDR1 SGHRS, CDR2 YFSETQ. The germline V and J ends were trimmed by 4 bases and 2 bases, with 13 bases remaining between them. This CDR3 is built from 14 residues. CDR3 sequence reads: CASSLTHRTYEQYF. CDR3 in DNA: TGCGCCAGCAGCCTGACCCACAGAACCTACGAGCAGTACTTC.